Listed here are 4 T cell receptor beta chains from one sample, sequenced in a study of glioma-infiltrating T cells after dendritic cell vaccination. The protocol was immunoSEQ multiplex PCR, while the TCRdb copy is restricted to in-frame clones and leaves out a portion. The data contain 93,000 or so clones, roughly three quarters of them singletons. This specimen was blood, taken before dendritic cell vaccination. The receptor set was obtained from a human donor with glioblastoma.

The chain links TRBV19 to TRBJ2-1, with 14 positions matching TRBD2. Germline CDR1 reads LNHDA; CDR2 reads SQIVND (reference sequence). Trimming took 7 bases from V and 10 from J; bases not matched to a gene: 9. The CDR3 contains 15 residues. In nucleotides, the CDR3 is TGTGCCAGTAACTACCTTGGACTAGCGGGAGGCGAGCAGTTCTTC. As protein: CASNYLGLAGGEQFF.

A few counts support this clone. CDR3 region: CASSRQAGSYNEQFF. The DNA for the CDR3 is TGTGCCAGCAGTCGTCAAGCGGGATCCTACAATGAGCAGTTCTTC. This sequence joins TRBV7-3 and TRBJ2-1; 7 bases line up with TRBD2. The CDR3 extends over 15 amino acids. Germline trimming cut 6 bases from V and 1 base from J; bases unmatched to any gene: 6. CDR1 is SGHTA, CDR2 FQGTGA, per germline.

The CDR3 DNA follows: TGTGCCAGCAGCTCCCGACTAGACAGGGATAATGAGCAGTTCTTC. Residues: CASSSRLDRDNEQFF. The chain employs TRBV14 and TRBJ2-1, with D possibly TRBD1 on 7 matching bases. This CDR3 region has 15 residues. Germline assignment: CDR1 SGHDN and CDR2 FVKESK. Deletions cut 5 bases from V and 7 bases from J, with 18 bases between.

This clone has just one count. This sequence joins TRBV5-1 and TRBJ1-2, with D perhaps matching TRBD1 (6 bases). CDR1 is SGHRS and CDR2 is YFSETQ in the germline V gene. The V and J ends lost 6 bases and 1 base respectively, with 16 bases between them. This CDR3 is built from 15 residues. The CDR3 DNA is TGCGCCAGCACCGACGACAGGTTCCGTAACTATGGCTACACCTTC. It yields the protein CASTDDRFRNYGYTF.